This T cell receptor (beta chain) was recorded in a study of cytomegalovirus exposure and HLA in healthy donors. General study findings and limits: Altogether, 164 TCR beta chains were recorded as cytomegalovirus-associated. Association of some 18,000 TCR beta sequences with HLA alleles was found at 0.05 false discovery rate in a later analysis. A later analysis found common viral pathogens apparently linked to several of the most significant clusters.

With regard to this clone: Its matching antigen is unknown.

It was with 60 Vbeta and 13 Jbeta primers that the PCR ran. TCRdb's copy holds only in-frame clones and misses some; the assay was immunoSEQ multiplex PCR. Here the sample spans about 76,000 clones, about four fifths being singletons. This TCR was sampled from a male donor in good health and CMV-seropositive. The specimen was PBMCs.

CDR3 in amino acids: CASSGTAFNTDTQYF. In DNA, the CDR3 is TGTGCCAGTTCTGGGACAGCCTTCAACACAGATACGCAGTATTTT. J is TRBJ2-3 and V is TRBV14; 7 bases are a match to TRBD1. The CDR3 is 15 amino acids. The V segment lost 9 bases and the J segment 2 bases; nucleotides outside the gene matches: 11. Germline values: CDR1 SGHDN, CDR2 FVKESK.